The clone carrying this T cell receptor beta chain occurred many times. Its specificity is unknown. V gave up 0 bases and J gave up 1 base, with 7 bases separating them. The CDR3 contains 14 residues. Germline CDR1 reads DFQATT; CDR2 reads SNEGSKA (reference sequence). This sample is drawn from a study of CD8 T cells in ankylosing spondylitis. Overall study findings and caveats: Disease-associated clones were CD8+ and fairly uncommon in peripheral blood. Characteristic of ankylosing spondylitis blood, it appeared, was a TCR beta motif comprising roughly 8 highly homologous variants.

TCRdb re-analysed the 5' RACE reads in MiXCR, keeping a single row per CDR3 protein. The table includes more than 250,000 distinct CDR3 sequences, roughly 10% detected once. This chain uses TRBV20-1 with TRBJ1-5; D unclear. The origin of this receptor is a female donor with ankylosing spondylitis or in good health (not recorded which). Sequencing was performed on blood, either unsorted or a sorted T cell fraction (not recorded which). This CDR3 reads CSARDSQSNQPQHF. The CDR3, as DNA: TGCAGTGCTAGAGATTCCCAAAGCAATCAGCCCCAGCATTTT.